This T cell receptor beta chain derives from a study of response to subunit inactivated influenza vaccine. Study conclusions and caveats: Authors suggested that a seasonal influenza vaccination recruits few new T cells each time.

Germline lookup yields CDR1 SGHTA and CDR2 FQGNSA. With V trimmed by 4 bases and J by 15 bases, 18 bases remained unmatched. The CDR3 totals 15 residues. A few counts support this clonotype. The antigen is unknown. One entry per CDR3 protein results from TCRdb running MiXCR on the RT-PCR reads. Of 610,000 or so distinct CDR3 sequences listed, about 15% were seen once; the top ten hold around 10%. Specimen: PBMCs from blood, collected roughly 12 days after vaccination. The chain employs TRBV7-2 and TRBJ2-4; 7 bases align to TRBD2. The TCR sequence derives from a man aged 45-65 years who received an inactivated influenza vaccine. The CDR3 coding sequence is TGTGCCAGCAGCTCCCGGGACTACCTTTATCCCCCTTCGTACTTC. Its translation is CASSSRDYLYPPSYF.